This TCR beta chain was sequenced during a study of neurological immune-mediated disorders. With 10-nucleotide random UMIs included, cDNA was synthesized by 5'RACE. TCRdb itself ran the 5' RACE reads through MiXCR, one entry per CDR3 protein. The table has about 95,000 distinct CDR3 sequences, 3.5% seen once; the top ten hold 6%. This clonotype was detected ten times or more. Germline V gene lookup returns CDR1 SGDLS and CDR2 YYNGEE. The V end lost 3 bases, the J end lost 6 bases, and 19 bases lay between the germline ends. The CDR3 consists of 15 residues. The clonotype comes from a woman aged 18-35 years with multiple sclerosis. Sequencing used PBMCs. The gene calls are TRBV9 and TRBJ2-7; D is unclear. The CDR3 here is CASSDESVAPGEQYF. The CDR3 DNA is TGTGCCAGCAGCGACGAGAGCGTGGCGCCGGGCGAGCAGTACTTC.